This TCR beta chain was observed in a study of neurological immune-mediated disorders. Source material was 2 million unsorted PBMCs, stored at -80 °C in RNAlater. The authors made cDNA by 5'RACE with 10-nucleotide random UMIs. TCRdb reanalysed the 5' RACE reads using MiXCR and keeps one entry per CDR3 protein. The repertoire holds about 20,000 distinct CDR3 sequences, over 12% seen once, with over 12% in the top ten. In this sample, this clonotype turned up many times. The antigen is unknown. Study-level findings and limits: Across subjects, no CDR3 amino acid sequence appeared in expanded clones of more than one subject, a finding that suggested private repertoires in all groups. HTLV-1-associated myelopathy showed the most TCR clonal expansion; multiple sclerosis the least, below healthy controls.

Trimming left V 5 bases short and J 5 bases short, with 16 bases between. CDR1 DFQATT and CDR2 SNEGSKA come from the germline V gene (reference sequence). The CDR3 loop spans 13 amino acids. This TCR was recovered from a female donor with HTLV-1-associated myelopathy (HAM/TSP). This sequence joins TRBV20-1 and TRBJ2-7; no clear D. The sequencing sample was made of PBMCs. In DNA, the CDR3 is TGCAGTGCTGTATTCCCCAGTGTAGACGAGCAGTACTTC. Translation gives CSAVFPSVDEQYF.